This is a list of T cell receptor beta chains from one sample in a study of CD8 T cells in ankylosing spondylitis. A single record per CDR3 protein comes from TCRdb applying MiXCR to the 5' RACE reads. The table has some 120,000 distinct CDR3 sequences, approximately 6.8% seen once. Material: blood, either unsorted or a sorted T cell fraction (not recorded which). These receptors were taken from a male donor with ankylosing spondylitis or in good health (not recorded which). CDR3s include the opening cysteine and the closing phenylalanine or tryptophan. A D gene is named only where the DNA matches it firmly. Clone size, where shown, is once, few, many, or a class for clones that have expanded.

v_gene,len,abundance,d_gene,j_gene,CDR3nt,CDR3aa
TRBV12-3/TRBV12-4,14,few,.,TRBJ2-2,TGTGCCAGCAGTTTGGAGGGGTCGAACGGGGAGCTGTTTTTT,CASSLEGSNGELFF
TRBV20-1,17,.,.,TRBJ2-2,TGCTGTGCTAGCCCGCGGGGAGCGGTGATAAACACCGGGGAGCTGTTTTTT,CCASPRGAVINTGELFF
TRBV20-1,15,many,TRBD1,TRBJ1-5,TGCAGTGCTAGAGCAGACAGGGGAGGAGGTCAGCCCCAGCATTTT,CSARADRGGGQPQHF
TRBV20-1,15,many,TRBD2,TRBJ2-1,TGCAGTGCTAGGGGACCTAGCGGGAGGCACAATGAGCAGTTCTTC,CSARGPSGRHNEQFF
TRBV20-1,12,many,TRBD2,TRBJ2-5,TGCAGTGCCGGACTAGCGGGGGAGACCCAGTACTTC,CSAGLAGETQYF
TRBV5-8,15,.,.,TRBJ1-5,TGTGCCAGCAGTTACTCAGGGGACTTCGATCAGCCCCAGCATTTT,CASSYSGDFDQPQHF
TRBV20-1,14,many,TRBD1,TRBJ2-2,TGCAGTGCCACGCGGGACAGGGGATTCGGGGAGCTGTTTTTT,CSATRDRGFGELFF
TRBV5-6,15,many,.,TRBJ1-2,TGTGCCAGCAGCTTCTTCGAACCGAGTAACTATGGCTACACCTTC,CASSFFEPSNYGYTF
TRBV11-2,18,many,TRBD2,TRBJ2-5,TGTGCCAGCAGCTTAGAGCTGACTAGCGGGAGGGGCCAAGAGACCCAGTACTTC,CASSLELTSGRGQETQYF
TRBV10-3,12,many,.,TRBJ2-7,TGTGCCATCAGTGAGGCAACCTACGAGCAGTACTTC,CAISEATYEQYF
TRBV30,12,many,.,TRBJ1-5,TGTGCCTGGACAGATGGCAATCAGCCCCAGCATTTT,CAWTDGNQPQHF
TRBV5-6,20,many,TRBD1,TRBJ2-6,TGTGCCAGCAGCTCCTGCTCATCGGGGACAGGGGACCCTGGGGCCAACGTCCTGACTTTC,CASSSCSSGTGDPGANVLTF
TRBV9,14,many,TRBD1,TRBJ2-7,TGTGCCAGCAGCGTAGGCAGGGGGCACGTCGAGCAGTACTTC,CASSVGRGHVEQYF
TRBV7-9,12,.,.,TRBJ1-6,TGTGCCAGCAACCGAGCCGGTTCACCCCTCCACTTT,CASNRAGSPLHF
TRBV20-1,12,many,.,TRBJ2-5,TGCAGTGCTAGTCCGGGGGAAGAGACCCAGTACTTC,CSASPGEETQYF
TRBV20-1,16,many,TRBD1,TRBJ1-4,TGCAGTGCTAGAGATCTCGCAGGGGGATTACGTGAAAAACTGTTTTTT,CSARDLAGGLREKLFF
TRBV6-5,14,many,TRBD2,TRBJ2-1,TGTGCCAGCAGTTACGGACTAGCGGACAATGAGCAGTTCTTC,CASSYGLADNEQFF
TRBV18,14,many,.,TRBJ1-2,TGTGCCAGCTCACCAACGGAGCGCGTCTATGGCTACACCTTC,CASSPTERVYGYTF
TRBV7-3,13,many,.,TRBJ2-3,TGTGCCAGCAGCTTCGACTACACAGATACGCAGTATTTT,CASSFDYTDTQYF
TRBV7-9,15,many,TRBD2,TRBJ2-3,TGTGCCAGCAGCCGCAGCGGGAGTAACACAGATACGCAGTATTTT,CASSRSGSNTDTQYF
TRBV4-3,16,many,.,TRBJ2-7,TGCGCCAGCAGCCAAGATCAGGGGACGGCTATCTACGAGCAGTACTTC,CASSQDQGTAIYEQYF
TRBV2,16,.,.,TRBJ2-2,TGTGCCACCGCAATGGGGATTGCGTCGAACACCGGGGAGCTGTTTTTT,CATAMGIASNTGELFF
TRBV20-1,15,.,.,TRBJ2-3,TGCAGTGCTAGAGATCCGAGACTTCCCACAGATACGCAGTATTTT,CSARDPRLPTDTQYF
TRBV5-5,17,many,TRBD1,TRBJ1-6,TGTGCCAGCAGCTTCCGCCCGTGGACAGGGGGGGATTCACCCCTCCACTTT,CASSFRPWTGGDSPLHF
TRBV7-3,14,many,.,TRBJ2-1,TGTGCCAGCAGCTCGACCTCGGTAGGGAATGAGCAGTTCTTC,CASSSTSVGNEQFF
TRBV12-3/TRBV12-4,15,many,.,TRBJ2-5,TGTGCCAGCAGCCCACCCGGGACTTTATCAGAGACCCAGTACTTC,CASSPPGTLSETQYF